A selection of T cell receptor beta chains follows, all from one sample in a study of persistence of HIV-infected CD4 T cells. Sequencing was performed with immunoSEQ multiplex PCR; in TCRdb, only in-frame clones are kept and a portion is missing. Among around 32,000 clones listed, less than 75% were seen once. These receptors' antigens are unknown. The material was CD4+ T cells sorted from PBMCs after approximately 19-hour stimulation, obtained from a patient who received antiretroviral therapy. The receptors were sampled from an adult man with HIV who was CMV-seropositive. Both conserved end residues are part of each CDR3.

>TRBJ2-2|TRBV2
CASSESRDVRLGLFF
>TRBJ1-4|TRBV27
CASRSHTATNEKLFF
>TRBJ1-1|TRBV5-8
CASSFLTGEGSEAFF
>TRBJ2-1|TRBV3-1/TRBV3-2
CASSQDSQGVHEQFF
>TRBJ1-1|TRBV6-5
CASSRGQNTEAFF
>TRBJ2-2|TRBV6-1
CASSETDRATGELFF
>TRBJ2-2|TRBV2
CASSPRDSTGELFF
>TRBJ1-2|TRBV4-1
CASSLERTQLSSGYGYTF
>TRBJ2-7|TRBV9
CASSLRQGHYEQYF
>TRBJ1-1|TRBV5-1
CASSYGEGPVTEAFF
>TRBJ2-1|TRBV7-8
CASSFHGLYNEQFF
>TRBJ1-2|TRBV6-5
CASSYTARVRYGYTF
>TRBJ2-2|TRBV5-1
CASSRYGGGANGELFF
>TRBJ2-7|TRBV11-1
CASSTQGYEQYF
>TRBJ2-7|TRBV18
CASSERGGRAYEQYF
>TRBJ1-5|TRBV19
CASRSRQASNQPQHF
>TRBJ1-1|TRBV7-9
CASSVDSNTEAFF
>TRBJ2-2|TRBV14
CASSQGATGELFF
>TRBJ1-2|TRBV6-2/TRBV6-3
CASSSGPGVGYTF
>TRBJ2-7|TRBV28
CASSSLRGANYEQYF
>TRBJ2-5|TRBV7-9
CASSLAETQYF
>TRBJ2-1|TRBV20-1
CSASRVNEQFF
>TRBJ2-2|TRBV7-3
CASSSGQGPGELFF
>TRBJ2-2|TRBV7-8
CASTKSGGNTGELFF
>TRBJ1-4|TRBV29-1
CSVLRGAEHEKLFF
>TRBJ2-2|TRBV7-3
CASSPGQNLGELFF
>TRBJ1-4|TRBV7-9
CASSSRDGELFF
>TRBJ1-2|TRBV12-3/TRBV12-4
CASSQTELRRYTF